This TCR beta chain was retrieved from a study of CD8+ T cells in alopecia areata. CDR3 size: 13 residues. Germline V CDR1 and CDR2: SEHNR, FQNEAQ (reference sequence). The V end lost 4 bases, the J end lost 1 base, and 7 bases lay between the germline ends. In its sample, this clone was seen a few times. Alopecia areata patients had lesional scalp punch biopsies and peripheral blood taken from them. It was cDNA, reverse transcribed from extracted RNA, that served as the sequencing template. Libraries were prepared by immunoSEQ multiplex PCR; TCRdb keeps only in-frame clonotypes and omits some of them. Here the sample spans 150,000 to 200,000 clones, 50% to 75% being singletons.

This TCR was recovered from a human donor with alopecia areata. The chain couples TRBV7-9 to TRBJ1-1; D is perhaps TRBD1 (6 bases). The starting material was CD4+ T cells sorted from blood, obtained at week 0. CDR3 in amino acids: CASSSQGNTEAFF. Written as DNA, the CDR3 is TGTGCCAGCAGCTCACAGGGGAACACTGAAGCTTTCTTT.